The source of this T cell receptor beta chain is a study of identical twins. A universal primer site came from template switching; cDNA carried unique molecular identifiers. TCRdb analysed the 5' RACE reads with MiXCR anew, one entry per CDR3 protein. The sample consists of about 530,000 distinct CDR3 sequences, more than 20% of them appearing once. CDR1 and CDR2 from the germline V gene are SQVTM and ANQGSEA. Trimming shortened V by 7 bases and J by 2 bases, and 17 bases separated the two germline ends. CDR3 length equals 14 residues. This clonotype has just a few counts. Antigen specificity is unknown. General observations from the study: Insertions ran lower in abundant cord blood beta clonotypes, though not in memory repertoires.

The same sample was also used in a study of yellow fever vaccine responses in identical twins. From that study: Twins' vaccine T cell responses reportedly seemed partly convergent and partly personalized.

This clonotype was sampled from a woman younger than 35 in good health. Material: CD4+ T cells sorted from blood. This chain uses TRBV29-1 with TRBJ1-2, with D tentatively TRBD1 (6 bases). The CDR3 sequence is CSASAGTTNYGYTF. As DNA, the CDR3 is TGCAGCGCCTCCGCCGGGACAACCAACTATGGCTACACCTTC.